This entry describes one T cell receptor (beta chain). Its antigen is currently unknown. Together with a sample-barcoded 5' primer, a J-beta primer mix was included in a second PCR lasting about 6 to 11 cycles. With 12 random nucleotides, a template-switch adaptor tagged each individual cDNA molecule. CDR3-containing paired-end reads numbered at least 2.5 million in each sample. TCRdb fed the 5' RACE reads into MiXCR, producing one record per CDR3 protein. The sample has about 1.8 million distinct CDR3 sequences; around 50% are singletons. This sample is drawn from a study of blood T cells in healthy people across ages. The CDR3 length is 16 residues. Trimming took 0 bases from V and 6 from J, leaving 13 bases between them. The V gene's germline CDR1 is SGDLS and CDR2 YYNGEE. Study results and limitations: It was not known whether donors were CMV positive (a possible confounder of expanded clonotype changes).

V and J are TRBV9 and TRBJ1-6, with D unclear. The specimen sequenced was blood. The clonotype comes from a woman aged 40 to 55 in good health. The chain's CDR3 is CASSVGGRAANSPLHF. DNA of the CDR3: TGTGCCAGCAGCGTAGGCGGACGGGCAGCTAATTCACCCCTCCACTTT.